This note documents a single T cell receptor beta chain sequence. Antigen unknown. Profiling relied on immunoSEQ multiplex PCR, and the TCRdb table lists in-frame clones only, not all of them. The sample consists of around 69,000 clones, around 87% of them appearing once. This sample was taken from a study of OX40 agonist ivuxolimab in advanced cancers. With V trimmed by 2 bases and J by 3 bases, 7 bases remained unmatched. Germline CDR1 and CDR2: GTSNPN and SVGIG (reference sequence). This CDR3 is 15 amino acids long. Study findings and constraints: Clonal expansion from baseline to week 6 occurred in both CD4+ and CD8+ T cells.

The TCR originated in an adult with an advanced solid tumor such as melanoma, head and neck, liver or kidney cancer. The rearrangement joins TRBV30 to TRBJ1-5; 7 bases are shared with TRBD1. This sample comprised CD4+ or CD8+ T cells sorted from blood, obtained in a trial of the OX40 agonist ivuxolimab. The CDR3 here is CAWSRQGRSNQPQHF. CDR3 nucleotides: TGTGCCTGGAGTCGACAGGGCCGGTCCAATCAGCCCCAGCATTTT.